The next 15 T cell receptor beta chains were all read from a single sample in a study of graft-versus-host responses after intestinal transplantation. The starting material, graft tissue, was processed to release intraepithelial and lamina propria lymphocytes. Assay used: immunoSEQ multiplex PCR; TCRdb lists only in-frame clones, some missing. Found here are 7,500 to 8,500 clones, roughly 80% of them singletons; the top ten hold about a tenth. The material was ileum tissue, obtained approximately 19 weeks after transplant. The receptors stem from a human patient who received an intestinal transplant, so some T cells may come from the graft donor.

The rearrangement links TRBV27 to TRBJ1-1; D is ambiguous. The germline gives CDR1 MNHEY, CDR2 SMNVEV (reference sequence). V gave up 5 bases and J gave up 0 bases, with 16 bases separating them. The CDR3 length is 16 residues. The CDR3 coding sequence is TGTGCCAGCAGTGCTCGAGGAACCTTCATGAACACTGAAGCTTTCTTT. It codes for CASSARGTFMNTEAFF.

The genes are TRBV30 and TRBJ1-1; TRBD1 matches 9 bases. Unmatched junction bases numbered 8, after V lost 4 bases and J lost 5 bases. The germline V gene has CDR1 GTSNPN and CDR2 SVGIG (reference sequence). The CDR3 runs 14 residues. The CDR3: CAWNRGQGRTEAFF. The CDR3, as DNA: TGTGCCTGGAACAGAGGACAGGGGCGGACTGAAGCTTTCTTT. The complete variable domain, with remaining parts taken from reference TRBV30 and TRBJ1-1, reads SQTIHQWPATLVQPVGSPLSLECTVEGTSNPNLYWYRQAAGRGLQLLFYSVGIGQISSEVPQNLSASRPQDRQFILSSKKLLLSDSGFYLCAWNRGQGRTEAFFGQGTRLTVV.

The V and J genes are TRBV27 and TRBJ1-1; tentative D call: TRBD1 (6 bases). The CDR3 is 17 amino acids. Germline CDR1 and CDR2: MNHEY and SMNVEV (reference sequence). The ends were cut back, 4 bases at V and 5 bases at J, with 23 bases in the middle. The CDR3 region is CASSSHLGGSLGTEAFF. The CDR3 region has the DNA TGTGCCAGCAGTTCCCACTTGGGGGGCAGTCTAGGAACTGAAGCTTTCTTT.

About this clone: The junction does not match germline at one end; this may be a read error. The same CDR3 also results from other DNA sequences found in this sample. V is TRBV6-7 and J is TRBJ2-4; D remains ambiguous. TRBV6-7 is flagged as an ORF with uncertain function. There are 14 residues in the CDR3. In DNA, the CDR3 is TGCGCCAGCAGTTACATAGAAGTTGGGAACATTCAGTACTTC. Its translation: CASSYIEVGNIQYF.

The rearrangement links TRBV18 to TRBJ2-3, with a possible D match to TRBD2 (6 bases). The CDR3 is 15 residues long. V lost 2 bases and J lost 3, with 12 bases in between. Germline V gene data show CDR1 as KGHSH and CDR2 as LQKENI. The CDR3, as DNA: TGTGCCAGCTCACCAGGAGGGGTTCGGACAGATACGCAGTATTTT. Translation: CASSPGGVRTDTQYF.

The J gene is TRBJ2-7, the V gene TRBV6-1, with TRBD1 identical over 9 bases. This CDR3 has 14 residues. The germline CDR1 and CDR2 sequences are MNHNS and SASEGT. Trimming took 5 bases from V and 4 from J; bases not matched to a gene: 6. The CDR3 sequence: CASSITQGAYEQYF. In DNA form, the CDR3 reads TGTGCCAGCAGTATCACACAGGGGGCGTACGAGCAGTACTTC.

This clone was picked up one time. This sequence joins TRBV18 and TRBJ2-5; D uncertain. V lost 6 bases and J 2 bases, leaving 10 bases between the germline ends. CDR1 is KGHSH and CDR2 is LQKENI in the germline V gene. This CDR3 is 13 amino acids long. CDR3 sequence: CASSSIRQETQYF. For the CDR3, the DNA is TGTGCCAGCTCCTCTATTAGGCAAGAGACCCAGTACTTC.

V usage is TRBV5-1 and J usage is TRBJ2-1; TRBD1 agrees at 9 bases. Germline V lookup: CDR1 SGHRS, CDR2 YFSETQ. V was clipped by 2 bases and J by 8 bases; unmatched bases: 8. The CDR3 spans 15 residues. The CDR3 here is CASSFGTGLMDEQFF. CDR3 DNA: TGCGCCAGCAGCTTCGGGACAGGGCTGATGGATGAGCAGTTCTTC.

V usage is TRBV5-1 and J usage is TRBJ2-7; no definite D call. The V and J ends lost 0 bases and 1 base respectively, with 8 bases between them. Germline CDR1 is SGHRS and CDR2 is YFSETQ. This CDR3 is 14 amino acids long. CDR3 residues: CASSLGPGSYEQYF. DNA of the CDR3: TGCGCCAGCAGCTTGGGACCTGGTTCCTACGAGCAGTACTTC.

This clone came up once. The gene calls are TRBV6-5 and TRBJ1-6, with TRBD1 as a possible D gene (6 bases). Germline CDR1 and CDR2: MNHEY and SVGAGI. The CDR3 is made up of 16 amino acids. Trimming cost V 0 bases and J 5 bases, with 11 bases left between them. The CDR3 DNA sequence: TGTGCCAGCAGTTACTCGGGGGGGGCGCATAATTCACCCCTCCACTTT. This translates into CASSYSGGAHNSPLHF.

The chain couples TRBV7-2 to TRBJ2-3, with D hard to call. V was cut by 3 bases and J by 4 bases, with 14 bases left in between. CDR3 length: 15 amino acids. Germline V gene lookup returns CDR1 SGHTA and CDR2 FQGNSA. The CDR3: CASSLGLWLPDTQYF. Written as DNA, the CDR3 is TGTGCCAGCAGCTTGGGCCTATGGCTCCCAGATACGCAGTATTTT.

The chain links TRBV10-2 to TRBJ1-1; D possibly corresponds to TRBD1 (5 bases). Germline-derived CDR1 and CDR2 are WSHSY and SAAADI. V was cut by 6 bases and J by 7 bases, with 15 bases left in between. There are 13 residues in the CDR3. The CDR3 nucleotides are TGCGCCAGCAGCCCGGGGTCGGGGGTTGAAGCTTTCTTT. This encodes CASSPGSGVEAFF.

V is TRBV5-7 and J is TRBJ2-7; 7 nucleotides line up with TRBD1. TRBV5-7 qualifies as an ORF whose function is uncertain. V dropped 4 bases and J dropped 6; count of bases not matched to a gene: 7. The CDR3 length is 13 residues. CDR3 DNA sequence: TGTGCCAGCAGCCGTACAACAGGGGCCGAGCAGTACTTC. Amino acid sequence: CASSRTTGAEQYF.

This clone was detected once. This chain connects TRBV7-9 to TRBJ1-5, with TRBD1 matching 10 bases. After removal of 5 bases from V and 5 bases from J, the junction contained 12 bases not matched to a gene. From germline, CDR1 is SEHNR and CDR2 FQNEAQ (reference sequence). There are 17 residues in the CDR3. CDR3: CASSSGTGTGVDQPQHF. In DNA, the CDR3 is TGTGCCAGCAGCAGTGGAACCGGGACAGGGGTGGATCAGCCCCAGCATTTT.

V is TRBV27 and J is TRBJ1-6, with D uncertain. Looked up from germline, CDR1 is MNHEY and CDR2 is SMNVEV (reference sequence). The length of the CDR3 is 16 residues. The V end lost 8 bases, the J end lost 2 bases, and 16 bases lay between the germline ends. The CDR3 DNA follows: TGTGCCAGCTCTAATAGGTTTGGCACCTATAATTCACCCCTCCACTTT. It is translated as CASSNRFGTYNSPLHF.